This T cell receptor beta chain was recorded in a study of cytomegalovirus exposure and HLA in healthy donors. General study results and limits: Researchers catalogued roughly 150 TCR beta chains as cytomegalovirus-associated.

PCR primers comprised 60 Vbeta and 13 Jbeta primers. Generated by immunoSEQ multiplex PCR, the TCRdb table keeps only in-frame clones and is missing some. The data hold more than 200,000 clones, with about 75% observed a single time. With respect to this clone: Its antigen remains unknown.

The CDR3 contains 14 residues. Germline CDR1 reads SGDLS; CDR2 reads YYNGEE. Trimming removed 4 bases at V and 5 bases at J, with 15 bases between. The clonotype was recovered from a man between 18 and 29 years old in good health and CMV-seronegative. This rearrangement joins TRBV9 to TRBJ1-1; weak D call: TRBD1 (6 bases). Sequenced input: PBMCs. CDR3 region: CASSPGAGVTEAFF. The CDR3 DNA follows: TGTGCCAGCAGCCCAGGGGCAGGGGTTACTGAAGCTTTCTTT. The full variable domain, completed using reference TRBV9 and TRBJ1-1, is DSGVTQTPKHLITATGQRVTLRCSPRSGDLSVYWYQQSLDQGLQFLIQYYNGEERAKGNILERFSAQQFPDLHSELNLSSLELGDSALYFCASSPGAGVTEAFFGQGTRLTVV.